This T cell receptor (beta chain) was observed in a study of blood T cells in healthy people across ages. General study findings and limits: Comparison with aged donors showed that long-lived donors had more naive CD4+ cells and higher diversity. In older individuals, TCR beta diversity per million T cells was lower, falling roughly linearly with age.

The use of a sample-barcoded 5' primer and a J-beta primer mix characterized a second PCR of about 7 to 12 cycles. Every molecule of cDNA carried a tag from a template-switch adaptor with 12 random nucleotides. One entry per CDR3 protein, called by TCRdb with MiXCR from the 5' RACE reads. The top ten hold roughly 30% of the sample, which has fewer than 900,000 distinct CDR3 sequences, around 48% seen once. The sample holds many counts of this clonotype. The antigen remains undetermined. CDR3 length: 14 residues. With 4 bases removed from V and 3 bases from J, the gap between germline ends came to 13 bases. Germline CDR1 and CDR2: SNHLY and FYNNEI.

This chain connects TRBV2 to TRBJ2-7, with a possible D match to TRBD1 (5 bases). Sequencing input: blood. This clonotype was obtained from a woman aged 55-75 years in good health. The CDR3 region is CASSVQGSDYEQYF. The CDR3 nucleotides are TGTGCCAGCAGTGTGCAGGGATCAGACTACGAGCAGTACTTC.